The clone carrying this T cell receptor (beta chain) was observed a single time. The antigen is not known. This sample is drawn from a study of shared clonotypes between healthy human individuals. Across the study: Aged 18 to 49, the donors were two women and three men. Overall study findings and caveats: What limited the represented genetic and exposure-history diversity was the small number of donors.

An even split of each subset's genomic DNA across several immunoSEQ plates was performed. Repertoires were generated with immunoSEQ multiplex PCR, while TCRdb's copy carries only in-frame clones and drops some. In the table there are 2 million to 3 million clones, approximately 93% of which are singletons. Sequences were obtained from naive CD4+ T cells from PBMCs. Subset in this sample: CD45RA+ positively selected. The TCR sequence derives from a man aged 18 to 29 in good health. Some clones in this sample may be carry-over from other donors' samples.

This CDR3 is CASSSGQVDTGELFF. The DNA of the CDR3 is TGTGCCAGCAGCTCCGGACAGGTTGACACCGGGGAGCTGTTTTTT. The chain uses TRBV7-2 and TRBJ2-2; TRBD1 agrees at 7 bases. The ends lost 4 bases at V and 3 bases at J; junction bases unmatched: 5. This CDR3 is built from 15 residues. Germline V gene sequence: CDR1 SGHTA, CDR2 FQGNSA.